This is a list of T cell receptor beta chains from one sample in a study of T cell repertoires in ileal Crohn's disease. Libraries were prepared by immunoSEQ multiplex PCR; TCRdb keeps only in-frame clonotypes and omits some of them. The repertoire holds more than 25,000 clones, 80% seen once, with under 20% in the top ten. Input material: ileal tissue. The receptors here all came from an adult with Crohn's disease. Each CDR3 is given with its conserved first and last residue. D genes are given only for firm matches. The size field is filled for only some rows; it gives once, few, many or a size class.

d_gene: .
abundance: .
v_gene: TRBV27
j_gene: TRBJ1-1
CDR3aa: CASSPGPPGDTEAFF
CDR3nt: TGTGCCAGCAGTCCGGGCCCCCCCGGGGACACTGAAGCTTTCTTT

d_gene: .
abundance: .
v_gene: TRBV6-5
j_gene: TRBJ2-2
CDR3aa: CASSTVSTGELFF
CDR3nt: TGTGCCAGTTCGACAGTCTCCACCGGGGAGCTGTTTTTT

d_gene: .
abundance: .
v_gene: TRBV4-1
j_gene: TRBJ1-1
CDR3aa: CASSPSEVNTEAFF
CDR3nt: TGCGCCAGCAGCCCCTCAGAGGTGAACACTGAAGCTTTCTTT

d_gene: TRBD1
abundance: .
v_gene: TRBV5-4
j_gene: TRBJ2-7
CDR3aa: CASSQRTGREQYF
CDR3nt: TGTGCCAGCAGCCAGCGGACAGGCCGCGAGCAGTACTTC

d_gene: .
abundance: .
v_gene: TRBV6-1
j_gene: TRBJ1-1
CDR3aa: CASSEVILLNTEAFF
CDR3nt: TGTGCCAGCAGTGAAGTGATACTCCTGAACACTGAAGCTTTCTTT

d_gene: .
abundance: .
v_gene: TRBV10-1
j_gene: TRBJ1-1
CDR3aa: CASSLQWASGTEAFF
CDR3nt: TGCGCCAGCAGTCTTCAGTGGGCTAGCGGCACTGAAGCTTTCTTT

d_gene: TRBD1
abundance: .
v_gene: TRBV6-6
j_gene: TRBJ1-2
CDR3aa: CASSGWDRENYGYTF
CDR3nt: TGTGCCAGCAGTGGTTGGGACAGGGAGAACTATGGCTACACCTTC

d_gene: TRBD1
abundance: few
v_gene: TRBV10-3
j_gene: TRBJ1-1
CDR3aa: CAIRRDRVGGNTEAFF
CDR3nt: TGTGCCATCCGGCGGGACAGGGTGGGAGGGAACACTGAAGCTTTCTTT

d_gene: TRBD2
abundance: .
v_gene: TRBV4-1
j_gene: TRBJ2-5
CDR3aa: CASRAGGPGETQYF
CDR3nt: TGCGCCAGCAGGGCGGGGGGGCCCGGGGAGACCCAGTACTTC

d_gene: .
abundance: .
v_gene: TRBV5-4
j_gene: TRBJ1-2
CDR3aa: CASSLPGTGGYGYTF
CDR3nt: TGTGCCAGCAGTCTACCCGGGACGGGAGGCTATGGCTACACCTTC

d_gene: TRBD1
abundance: few
v_gene: TRBV7-9
j_gene: TRBJ2-5
CDR3aa: CASSLWTGGAVTETQYF
CDR3nt: TGTGCCAGCAGCTTATGGACAGGGGGCGCAGTTACAGAGACCCAGTACTTC

d_gene: .
abundance: .
v_gene: TRBV18
j_gene: TRBJ2-2
CDR3aa: CASSSAGVAGELFF
CDR3nt: TGTGCCAGCTCAAGTGCAGGGGTCGCCGGGGAGCTGTTTTTT

d_gene: TRBD2
abundance: .
v_gene: TRBV7-9
j_gene: TRBJ2-5
CDR3aa: CASSRGGGSKETQYF
CDR3nt: TGTGCCAGCAGCCGAGGCGGGGGTAGTAAAGAGACCCAGTACTTC

d_gene: .
abundance: .
v_gene: TRBV18
j_gene: TRBJ1-2
CDR3aa: CASSPDTPDGYTF
CDR3nt: TGTGCCAGCTCACCCGACACCCCCGATGGCTACACCTTC